This T cell receptor (beta chain) is drawn from a study of response to subunit inactivated influenza vaccine. Study findings and constraints: Only a handful of new T cells, the authors suggested, are recruited with each seasonal influenza vaccination.

The length of the CDR3 is 18 residues. Germline V gives CDR1 LGHDT, CDR2 YNNKEL (reference sequence). The junction had 11 bases not matched to a gene; V was cut back by 1 base and J by 3 bases. A few counts support this clonotype. Its matching antigen is unknown. TCRdb re-called the RT-PCR reads with MiXCR, one entry per CDR3 protein. Of about 780,000 distinct CDR3 sequences in the sample, less than 20% were seen once. Sequenced here: PBMCs from blood, sampled about 5 days after vaccination. This clonotype was sampled from a man aged 50-59 years who received an inactivated influenza vaccine. This sequence joins TRBV3-1 and TRBJ2-3, with TRBD1 matching over 9 bases. The CDR3 region is CASSQAAPGQGSTDTQYF. The CDR3 nucleotides read TGTGCCAGCAGCCAAGCCGCCCCGGGACAGGGATCGACAGATACGCAGTATTTT.